This T cell receptor (beta chain) was captured in a study of naive CD8 T cells in extremely preterm neonates. The study's findings and limits: Limitations included small sample size and variable preterm productive templates. Relative to older groups, preterm infants had shorter, less trimmed CDR3s with fewer N additions.

This CDR3 has 12 amino acids. Between the trimmed V and J ends, which lost 4 bases and 8 bases, there was a span of 12 bases. Germline V gene data show CDR1 as SGDLS and CDR2 as YYNGEE. Without labor or membrane rupture, elective cesareans at roughly 37-42 weeks supplied term cord blood. Sorted cells: live naive CD8+ T cells, CD45RA+CCR7+, Annexin V-negative. Data came from immunoSEQ multiplex PCR; TCRdb stores just in-frame clones and leaves some out. The sample shows approximately 7,500 clones, around 98% of them seen only once. About this clone: Its antigen is unidentified.

The chain employs TRBV9 and TRBJ1-2; D unresolved. The sample taken for sequencing was naive CD8+ T cells from cord blood. This TCR was recovered from a newborn in good health. The CDR3 region has the DNA TGTGCCAGCAGCCTCGACTTCCGGGGCTACACCTTC. Translated: CASSLDFRGYTF.